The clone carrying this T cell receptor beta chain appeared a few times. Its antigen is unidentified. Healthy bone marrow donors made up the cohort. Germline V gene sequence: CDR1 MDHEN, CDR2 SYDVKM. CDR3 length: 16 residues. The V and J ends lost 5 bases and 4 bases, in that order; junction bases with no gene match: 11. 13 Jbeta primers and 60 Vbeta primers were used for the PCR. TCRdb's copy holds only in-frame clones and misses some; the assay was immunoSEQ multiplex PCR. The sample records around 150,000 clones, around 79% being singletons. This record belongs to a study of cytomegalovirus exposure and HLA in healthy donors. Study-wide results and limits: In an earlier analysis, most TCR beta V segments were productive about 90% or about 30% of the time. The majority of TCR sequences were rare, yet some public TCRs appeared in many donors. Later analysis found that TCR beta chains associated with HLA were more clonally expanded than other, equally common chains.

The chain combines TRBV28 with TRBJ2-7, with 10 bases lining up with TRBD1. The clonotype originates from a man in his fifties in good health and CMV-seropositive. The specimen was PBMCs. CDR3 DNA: TGTGCCAGCAGTGGACAGGGGGGAGCGGGATGGTACGAGCAGTACTTC. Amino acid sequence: CASSGQGGAGWYEQYF.